Listed here are 15 T cell receptor beta chains from one sample, sequenced in a study of T cell responses to AZD1222 COVID-19 vaccine. TCRdb's table, derived via immunoSEQ multiplex PCR, lists solely in-frame clones and lacks some. The sample has some 150,000 clones, roughly nine tenths seen once. The specimen was peripheral blood, collected on day 0 of AZD1222 vaccination. Receptors were obtained from an adult in good health.

For the CDR3, the DNA is TGTGCCAGCAGCTTAGGTACCCGTCTTTGGGAGCAGTACTTC. This sequence encodes CASSLGTRLWEQYF. This chain links TRBV7-2 with TRBJ2-7; no reliable D call. Germline lookup yields CDR1 SGHTA and CDR2 FQGNSA. The V end lost 1 base, the J end lost 7 bases, and 14 bases lay between the germline ends. The CDR3 has 14 amino acids.

This clone was found a few times. The chain carries TRBV5-6 and TRBJ2-7; 7 nucleotides align to TRBD2. Losses at the gene ends were 3 bases for V and 2 bases for J; bases not matched to a gene: 5. The CDR3 has 14 residues. Germline V gene sequence: CDR1 SGHDT, CDR2 YYEEEE. The CDR3 region is CASSWGGGTYEQYF. CDR3 bases: TGTGCCAGCAGCTGGGGGGGTGGCACCTACGAGCAGTACTTC.

The chain employs TRBV4-2 and TRBJ2-2, with 7 bases identical to TRBD2. The trim removed 7 bases at V and 5 bases at J, leaving 13 bases unmatched. The CDR3 totals 16 residues. Germline CDR1 is LGHNA and CDR2 is YNFKEQ. CDR3 region: CASTKSRGGRTGELFF. The CDR3 DNA follows: TGTGCCAGCACCAAATCTCGCGGGGGAAGAACCGGGGAGCTGTTTTTT.

The gene calls are TRBV7-6 and TRBJ2-5, with 8 bases aligning to TRBD2. From germline, CDR1 is SGHVS and CDR2 FNYEAQ. J was trimmed by 1 base and V by 0 bases; bases with no gene match: 1. The CDR3 spans 15 residues. CDR3 coding DNA: TGTGCCAGCAGCTTAGCACTAGCGGTCCAAGAGACCCAGTACTTC. Its protein product is CASSLALAVQETQYF.

V usage is TRBV28 and J usage is TRBJ1-6; 7 bases are shared with TRBD1. CDR1 and CDR2 (germline): MDHEN, SYDVKM. The junction had 11 bases not matched to a gene; V was cut back by 5 bases and J by 10 bases. This CDR3 has 15 amino acids. The DNA for the CDR3 is TGTGCCAGCAGTACCACCAGGCAGGGGGGATCACCCCTCCACTTT. This encodes CASSTTRQGGSPLHF.

The rearrangement joins TRBV7-2 to TRBJ2-1; possibly TRBD2 for D (7 bases). The V gene lost 4 bases and the J gene lost 1 base, with 17 bases spanning the gap. The germline gives CDR1 SGHTA, CDR2 FQGNSA. This CDR3 contains 17 residues. CDR3: CASSSPQGLRSYNEQFF. The CDR3 bases are TGTGCCAGCAGCTCACCACAGGGACTACGGTCCTACAATGAGCAGTTCTTC.

This clone was counted between two and nine times. The V and J genes are TRBV2 and TRBJ2-7; possibly TRBD1 or TRBD2 for D (6 bases each). The V and J ends lost 5 bases and 6 bases respectively, with 20 bases between them. CDR1 and CDR2 (germline): SNHLY, FYNNEI. This CDR3 is 15 amino acids long. The CDR3 DNA reads as TGTGCCAGCAGTCCCTACGAGGGGGGCCCCTCCGAGCAGTACTTC. Translation gives CASSPYEGGPSEQYF.

The V gene is TRBV6-5, the J gene TRBJ1-4; D is perhaps TRBD1 (6 bases). CDR1 is MNHEY and CDR2 is SVGAGI in the germline V gene. V lost 7 bases and J lost 8, with 17 bases in between. The CDR3 runs 14 residues. This chain's CDR3 is CASNGGPGWEKLFF. CDR3 DNA sequence: TGTGCCAGCAACGGGGGCCCAGGGTGGGAAAAACTGTTTTTT.

The rearrangement joins TRBV7-9 to TRBJ1-1; the D gene is possibly TRBD1 (6 bases). V was pared by 3 bases and J by 1 base, with 18 bases between. The germline V gene encodes CDR1 SEHNR and CDR2 FQNEAQ (reference sequence). The CDR3 contains 17 residues. CDR3 in DNA: TGTGCCAGCAGCTTCGGAGGGACACGCGGTAGGAACACTGAAGCTTTCTTT. It codes for CASSFGGTRGRNTEAFF.

The genes are TRBV28 and TRBJ1-6; 9 nucleotides line up with TRBD1. CDR1 is MDHEN, CDR2 SYDVKM, per germline. The CDR3 totals 16 residues. With 2 bases clipped from V and 10 bases from J, the junction kept 9 bases outside the gene matches. CDR3 DNA: TGTGCCAGCAGTTTACCCCCAGGGACAGGGTACTCACCCCTCCACTTT. This translates into CASSLPPGTGYSPLHF.

This clone was detected only once. The chain joins TRBV9 to TRBJ1-4; 8 nucleotides match TRBD1. The junction had 12 bases not matched to a gene; V was cut back by 3 bases and J by 8 bases. The length of the CDR3 is 16 residues. Per germline, CDR1 SGDLS and CDR2 YYNGEE. The CDR3 nucleotides are TGTGCCAGCAGCGAGGCCGGGACAGGCTATAAGGAAAAACTGTTTTTT. Translation gives CASSEAGTGYKEKLFF.

The chain combines TRBV6-5 with TRBJ1-4, with unresolved D. Germline CDR1 and CDR2: MNHEY and SVGAGI. CDR3 size: 14 residues. Trimming took off 8 bases at V and 3 bases at J, with 13 bases between the two ends. Here the CDR3 reads CASLSTFANEKLFF. CDR3 in DNA: TGTGCCAGCCTTAGTACATTCGCTAATGAAAAACTGTTTTTT.

The rearrangement uses TRBV5-5 and TRBJ2-1; D remains ambiguous. CDR1 SGHKS and CDR2 YYEKEE come from the germline V gene (reference sequence). V was shortened by 1 base and J by 1 base, with 12 bases between the two germline ends. The CDR3 sequence is 16 residues long. Written as DNA, the CDR3 is TGTGCCAGCAGCTTGAGGGTACAGATTTCCTACAATGAGCAGTTCTTC. Protein: CASSLRVQISYNEQFF.

The CDR3: CASRATGLNTEAFF. For the CDR3, the DNA is TGTGCCAGCAGGGCGACAGGTTTGAACACTGAAGCTTTCTTT. The chain combines TRBV25-1 with TRBJ1-1; weak D call: TRBD1 (6 bases). CDR3 length: 14 amino acids. The germline V and J ends were trimmed by 6 bases and 0 bases, with 11 bases remaining between them. Germline CDR1 and CDR2: MGHDK and SYGVNS.

V usage is TRBV9 and J usage is TRBJ1-2; a weak D match, TRBD1 (5 bases). This CDR3 comprises 14 residues. The V end was cut by 3 bases, the J end by 0 bases, with 9 bases between. CDR1 and CDR2 from the germline V gene are SGDLS and YYNGEE. Written as DNA, the CDR3 is TGTGCCAGCAGCGAGGGGCGGGCTAACTATGGCTACACCTTC. Translated: CASSEGRANYGYTF.